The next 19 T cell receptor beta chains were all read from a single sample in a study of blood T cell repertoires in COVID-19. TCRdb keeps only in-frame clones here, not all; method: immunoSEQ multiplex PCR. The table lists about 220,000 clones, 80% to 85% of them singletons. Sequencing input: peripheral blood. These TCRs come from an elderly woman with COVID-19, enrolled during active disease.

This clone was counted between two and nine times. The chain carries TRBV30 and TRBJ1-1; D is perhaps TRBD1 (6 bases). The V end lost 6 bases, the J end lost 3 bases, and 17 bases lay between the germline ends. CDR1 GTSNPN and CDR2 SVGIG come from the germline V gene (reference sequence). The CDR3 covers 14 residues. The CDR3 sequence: CACSRRQADTEAFF. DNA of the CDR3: TGTGCCTGCAGTAGAAGACAGGCCGACACTGAAGCTTTCTTT. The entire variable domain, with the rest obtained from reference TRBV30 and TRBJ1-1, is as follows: SQTIHQWPATLVQPVGSPLSLECTVEGTSNPNLYWYRQAAGRGLQLLFYSVGIGQISSEVPQNLSASRPQDRQFILSSKKLLLSDSGFYLCACSRRQADTEAFFGQGTRLTVV.

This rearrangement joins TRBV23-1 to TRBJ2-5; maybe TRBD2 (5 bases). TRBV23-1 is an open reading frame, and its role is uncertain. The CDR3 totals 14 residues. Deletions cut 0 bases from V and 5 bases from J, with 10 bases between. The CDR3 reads CASSQSRRRETQYF. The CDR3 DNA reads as TGCGCCAGCAGTCAATCGAGGCGGAGGGAGACCCAGTACTTC.

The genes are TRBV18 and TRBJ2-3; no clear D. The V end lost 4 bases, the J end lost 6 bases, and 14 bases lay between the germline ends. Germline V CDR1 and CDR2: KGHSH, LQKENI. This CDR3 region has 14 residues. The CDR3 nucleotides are TGTGCCAGCTCACTTGCTGCGTCTTTCGATACGCAGTATTTT. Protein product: CASSLAASFDTQYF.

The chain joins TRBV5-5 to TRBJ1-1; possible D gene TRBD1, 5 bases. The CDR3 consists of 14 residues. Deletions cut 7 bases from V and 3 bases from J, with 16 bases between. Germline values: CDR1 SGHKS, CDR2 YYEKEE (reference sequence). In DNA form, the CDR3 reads TGTGCCAGCGGCCGGGGGGGATTGGACACTGAAGCTTTCTTT. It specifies CASGRGGLDTEAFF.

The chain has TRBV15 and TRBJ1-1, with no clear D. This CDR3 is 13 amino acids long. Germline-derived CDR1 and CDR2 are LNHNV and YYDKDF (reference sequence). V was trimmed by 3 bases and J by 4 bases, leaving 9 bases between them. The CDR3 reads CATSSQRGTEAFF. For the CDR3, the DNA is TGTGCCACCAGCAGTCAGCGGGGCACTGAAGCTTTCTTT.

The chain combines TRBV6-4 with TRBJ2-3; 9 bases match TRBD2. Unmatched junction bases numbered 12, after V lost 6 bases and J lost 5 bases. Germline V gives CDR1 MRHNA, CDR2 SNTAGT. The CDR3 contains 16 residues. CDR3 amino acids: CASSRTSGLGEDTQYF. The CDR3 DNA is TGTGCCAGCAGCCGAACTAGCGGGCTGGGCGAAGATACGCAGTATTTT.

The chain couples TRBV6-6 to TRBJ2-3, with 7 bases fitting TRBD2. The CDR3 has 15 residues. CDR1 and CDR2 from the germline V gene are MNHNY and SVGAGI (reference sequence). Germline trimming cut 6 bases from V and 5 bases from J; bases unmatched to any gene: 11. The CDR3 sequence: CASSDGEGRGDTQYF. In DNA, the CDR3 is TGTGCCAGCAGCGATGGGGAGGGCCGTGGAGATACGCAGTATTTT.

In DNA form, the CDR3 reads TGTGCCAGCAGCTCCGCCCAGAGGGGGACGAACACTGAAGCTTTCTTT. It codes for CASSSAQRGTNTEAFF. The chain couples TRBV11-3 to TRBJ1-1; D perhaps matches TRBD1 (6 bases). V was cut by 4 bases and J by 1 base, with 16 bases left in between. Germline CDR1 SGHNT, CDR2 YENEEA. The CDR3 has 16 residues.

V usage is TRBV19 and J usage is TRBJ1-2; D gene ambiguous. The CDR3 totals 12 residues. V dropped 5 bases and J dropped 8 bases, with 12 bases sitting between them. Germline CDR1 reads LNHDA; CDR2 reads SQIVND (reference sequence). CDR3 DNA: TGTGCCAGTAGTTTCAAGAATGAGGGCTACACCTTC. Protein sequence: CASSFKNEGYTF.

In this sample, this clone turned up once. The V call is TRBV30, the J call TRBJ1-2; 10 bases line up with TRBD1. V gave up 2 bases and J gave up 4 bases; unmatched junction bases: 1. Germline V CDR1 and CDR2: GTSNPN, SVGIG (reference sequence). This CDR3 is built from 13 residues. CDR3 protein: CAWSRTGGYGYTF. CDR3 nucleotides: TGTGCCTGGAGTCGGACAGGGGGCTATGGCTACACCTTC.

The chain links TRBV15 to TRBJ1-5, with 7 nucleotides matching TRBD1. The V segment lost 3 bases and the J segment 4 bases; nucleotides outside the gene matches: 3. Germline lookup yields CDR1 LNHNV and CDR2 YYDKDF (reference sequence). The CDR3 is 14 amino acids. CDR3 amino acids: CATSRTGRNQPQHF. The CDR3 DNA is TGTGCCACCAGCAGGACAGGGAGGAATCAGCCCCAGCATTTT.

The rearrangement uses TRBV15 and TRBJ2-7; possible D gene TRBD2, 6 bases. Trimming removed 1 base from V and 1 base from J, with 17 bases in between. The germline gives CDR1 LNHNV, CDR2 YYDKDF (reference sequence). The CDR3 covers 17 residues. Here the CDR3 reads CATSRGGGATISYEQYF. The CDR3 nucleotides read TGTGCCACCAGCAGAGGCGGCGGGGCTACAATATCCTACGAGCAGTACTTC.

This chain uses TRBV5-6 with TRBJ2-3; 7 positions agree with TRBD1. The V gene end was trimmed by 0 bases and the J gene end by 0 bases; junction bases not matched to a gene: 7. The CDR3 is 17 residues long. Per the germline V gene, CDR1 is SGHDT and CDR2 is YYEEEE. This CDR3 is CASSLASTGFSTDTQYF. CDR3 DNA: TGTGCCAGCAGCTTGGCCTCGACAGGGTTTAGCACAGATACGCAGTATTTT.

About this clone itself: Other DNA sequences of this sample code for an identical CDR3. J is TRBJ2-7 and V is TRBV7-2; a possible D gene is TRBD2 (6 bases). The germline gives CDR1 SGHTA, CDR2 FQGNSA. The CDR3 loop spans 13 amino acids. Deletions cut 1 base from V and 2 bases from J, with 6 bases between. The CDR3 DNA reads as TGTGCCAGCAGCTTAGGGAGGGCCTACGAGCAGTACTTC. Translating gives CASSLGRAYEQYF.

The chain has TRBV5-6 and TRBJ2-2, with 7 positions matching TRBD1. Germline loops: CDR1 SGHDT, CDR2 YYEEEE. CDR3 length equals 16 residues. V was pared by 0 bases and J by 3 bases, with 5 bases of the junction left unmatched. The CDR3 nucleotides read TGTGCCAGCAGCTTGGGTTGGCAGGGGGACACCGGGGAGCTGTTTTTT. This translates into CASSLGWQGDTGELFF.

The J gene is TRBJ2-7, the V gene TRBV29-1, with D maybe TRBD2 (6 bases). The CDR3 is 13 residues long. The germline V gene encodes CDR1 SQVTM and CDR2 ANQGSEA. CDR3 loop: CSVVGGITYEQYF. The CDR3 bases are TGCAGTGTGGTAGGAGGGATAACCTACGAGCAGTACTTC.

The CDR3 region has the DNA TGCAGTGCTAGTCAACCTGTAACGGGACAGGGGTATGGCTACACCTTC. Translating it yields CSASQPVTGQGYGYTF. This chain links TRBV20-1 with TRBJ1-2, with 10 bases matching TRBD1. CDR1 and CDR2 from the germline V gene are DFQATT and SNEGSKA (reference sequence). Trimming at V came to 3 bases and at J to 5 bases, leaving 12 bases not matched to a gene. The CDR3 is made up of 16 amino acids.

CDR3 nucleotides: TGTGCCAGCAGTCGACTGACAGGGAAACCCGGGGAGCTGTTTTTT. Its translation: CASSRLTGKPGELFF. The chain couples TRBV27 to TRBJ2-2, with 7 positions matching TRBD1. CDR3 length: 15 residues. After removal of 5 bases from V and 6 bases from J, the junction contained 9 bases not matched to a gene. Germline V gene sequence: CDR1 MNHEY, CDR2 SMNVEV (reference sequence).

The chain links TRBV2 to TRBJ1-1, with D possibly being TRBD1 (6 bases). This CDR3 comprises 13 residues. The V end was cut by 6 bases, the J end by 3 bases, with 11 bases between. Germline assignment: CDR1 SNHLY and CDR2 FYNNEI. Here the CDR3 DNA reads TGTGCCAGCAGGAGCGAGGGGGACACTGAAGCTTTCTTT. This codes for CASRSEGDTEAFF.